The 2 T cell receptor beta chains below were found in one sample sequenced in a study of blood T cell repertoires in COVID-19. Assay used: immunoSEQ multiplex PCR; TCRdb lists only in-frame clones, some missing. The data show 200,000 to 250,000 clones, 70% to 85% seen once. Input material: peripheral blood. These receptors were taken from a man aged 45 to 65 with active or convalescent COVID-19.

J is TRBJ2-1 and V is TRBV27; TRBD1 matches at 8 bases. J lost 7 bases, V lost 3 bases, and 5 bases had no gene match. CDR1 MNHEY and CDR2 SMNVEV come from the germline V gene (reference sequence). The CDR3 loop spans 14 amino acids. The CDR3 region is CASSLRQGRNEQFF. The CDR3 coding sequence is TGTGCCAGCAGTTTGAGACAGGGGAGGAATGAGCAGTTCTTC.

This clone was seen a few times. The V call is TRBV7-9, the J call TRBJ2-5, with 12 bases aligning to TRBD2. With 5 bases clipped from V and 5 bases from J, the junction kept 3 bases outside the gene matches. Germline V lookup: CDR1 SEHNR, CDR2 FQNEAQ (reference sequence). CDR3 size: 14 residues. CDR3 sequence: CASSRLAGVETQYF. CDR3 DNA: TGTGCCAGCAGCCGACTAGCGGGAGTCGAGACCCAGTACTTC.